These 8 T cell receptor beta chains share one sample of origin, sequenced in a study of CD8 T cells in ankylosing spondylitis. Via MiXCR, TCRdb re-called the 5' RACE reads, giving one row per CDR3 protein. Of around 7,500 distinct CDR3 sequences in the sample, 8.2% are singletons; the top ten hold 20% to 25%. Sequences were obtained from blood, either unsorted or a sorted T cell fraction (not recorded which). These receptors originate from a male donor with ankylosing spondylitis or in good health (not recorded which).

In this sample, this clonotype is large. The chain is built from TRBV9 and TRBJ1-3, with 8 bases fitting TRBD1. V shed 3 bases and J 2 bases; nucleotides not matched to a gene: 13. This CDR3 is built from 18 residues. Germline V CDR1 and CDR2: SGDLS, YYNGEE. The DNA of the CDR3 is TGTGCCAGCAGCGACCCCCGAGTGGACAGGGACCCTGGAAACACCATATATTTT. Translating it yields CASSDPRVDRDPGNTIYF.

This clonotype qualifies as medium-sized (0.01 to 0.1%). The genes are TRBV9 and TRBJ2-3; possibly TRBD1 or TRBD2 for D (5 bases each). V was cut by 3 bases and J by 7 bases, with 12 bases left in between. This CDR3 region has 13 residues. From germline, CDR1 is SGDLS and CDR2 YYNGEE. CDR3 nucleotides: TGTGCCAGCAGCGGTCCTGGGGGACATACGCAGTATTTT. This encodes CASSGPGGHTQYF.

By share, this clonotype ranks as medium-sized. The chain recombines TRBV9 with TRBJ1-1; no reliable D call. This CDR3 comprises 15 residues. The V end lost 0 bases, the J end lost 1 base, and 10 bases lay between the germline ends. Per germline, CDR1 SGDLS and CDR2 YYNGEE. The CDR3 is CASSVGGRGNTEAFF. In DNA, the CDR3 is TGTGCCAGCAGCGTAGGAGGCAGAGGGAACACTGAAGCTTTCTTT. Complete variable domain (other parts from reference TRBV9 and TRBJ1-1): DSGVTQTPKHLITATGQRVTLRCSPRSGDLSVYWYQQSLDQGLQFLIQYYNGEERAKGNILERFSAQQFPDLHSELNLSSLELGDSALYFCASSVGGRGNTEAFFGQGTRLTVV.

Ten or more counts support this clonotype. The J gene is TRBJ2-7, the V gene TRBV24-1; 9 bases match TRBD1. This CDR3 has 17 residues. CDR1 KGHDR and CDR2 SFDVKD come from the germline V gene. With 4 bases clipped from V and 5 bases from J, the junction kept 14 bases outside the gene matches. Written as DNA, the CDR3 is TGTGCCACCAGTGACCAACCCGGGACAGGGCTTTGGGACGAGCAGTACGTC. Protein sequence: CATSDQPGTGLWDEQYV.

This clonotype is medium-sized by share. The chain is built from TRBV9 and TRBJ2-5; the D gene is possibly TRBD1 (6 bases). Trimming removed 0 bases from V and 4 bases from J, with 13 bases in between. In germline, CDR1 is SGDLS, CDR2 YYNGEE. The CDR3 totals 15 residues. CDR3 residues: CASSVAGRGLETQYF. As DNA, the CDR3 is TGTGCCAGCAGCGTAGCTGGCAGGGGATTAGAGACCCAGTACTTC.

This clonotype was recorded at least ten times. The chain links TRBV9 to TRBJ2-1, with D possibly matching TRBD1 (6 bases). CDR3 length: 15 amino acids. The germline CDR1 and CDR2 sequences are SGDLS and YYNGEE. Trimming stripped 4 bases from V and 2 bases from J, with 13 bases between. The CDR3 loop reads CASSPQGLTYNEQFF. In DNA, the CDR3 is TGTGCCAGCAGCCCGCAGGGGTTAACCTACAATGAGCAGTTCTTC.

The V and J genes are TRBV9 and TRBJ2-2, with D unresolved. The CDR3 totals 14 residues. Germline values: CDR1 SGDLS, CDR2 YYNGEE. V lost 0 bases and J 3 bases, leaving 6 bases between the germline ends. CDR3 sequence: CASSVALHTGELFF. In DNA form, the CDR3 reads TGTGCCAGCAGCGTAGCGCTCCACACCGGGGAGCTGTTTTTT.

There are a few counts of this clonotype. This sequence joins TRBV9 and TRBJ2-2, with 13 bases fitting TRBD2. This CDR3 has 16 residues. Trimming removed 3 bases from V and 7 bases from J; junction bases left unmatched: 6. From germline, CDR1 is SGDLS and CDR2 YYNGEE. CDR3 sequence (DNA): TGTGCCAGCAGCGCCACTAGCGGGAGGGCCGGCGGGGAGCTGTTTTTT. This codes for CASSATSGRAGGELFF.